The following is a T cell receptor beta chain sequence with its context. As processed by the authors: The assay estimated nucleated cells by amplifying reference gene primers. Using immunoSEQ multiplex PCR, the repertoire was profiled, and TCRdb retains in-frame clones only, with some absent. V, J and clone size are those of that table, while D and trimming were read from the DNA. The profile shows under 170,000 clones, approximately 84% of them singletons. CDR1 SGHRS and CDR2 YFSETQ come from the germline V gene. V was cut by 0 bases and J by 0 bases, with 10 bases left in between. There are 16 residues in the CDR3. The data are from a study of blood T cell repertoires in COVID-19. Study summary: COVID-19 samples collected from the United States, Italy and Spain covered acute and convalescent phases. T cells, B-cell-depleted T cells, or PBMCs provided the cDNA or gDNA that served as material.

Material: peripheral blood. The chain is built from TRBV5-1 and TRBJ2-1; maybe TRBD2 (6 bases). The TCR sequence derives from a man in his sixties or seventies with acute or convalescent COVID-19. CDR3 coding DNA: TGCGCCAGCAGCTTGGCTGGAGGGCTCTCCTACAATGAGCAGTTCTTC. Translated, it gives CASSLAGGLSYNEQFF.